The clone carrying this T cell receptor beta chain was recorded at least ten times. Its matching antigen is unknown. V lost 5 bases and J lost 1, with 9 bases in between. Germline V gives CDR1 SNHLY, CDR2 FYNNEI. The CDR3 consists of 14 residues. This record comes from a study of Graves' ophthalmopathy and Graves' hyperthyroidism. Overall study findings and caveats: Most expanded thyroid clonotypes above 0.001 frequency also appeared in blood.

Ophthalmopathy not arising within 18 months of follow-up defined hyperthyroidism as stable. Hyperthyroidism patients were newly diagnosed, under 2 months' duration, aged 18 to 65. Scientists amplified the TCR beta CDR3 regions from RNA transcripts. HTBI primers were used in a first-round RT-PCR, which preceded a second-round multiplex PCR. MiXCR, applied by TCRdb to the multiplex PCR reads, yields one record per CDR3 protein. The sample holds approximately 410,000 distinct CDR3 sequences, roughly 14% seen once. V usage is TRBV2 and J usage is TRBJ1-5, with D unresolved. Specimen: peripheral blood. The origin of this receptor is a woman aged 18-30 years with stable Graves' hyperthyroidism. The CDR3 loop reads CASSQETSNQPQHF. The DNA of the CDR3 is TGTGCCAGCAGTCAGGAGACGAGCAATCAGCCCCAGCATTTT.